A selection of T cell receptor beta chains follows, all from one sample in a study of PD-1 blockade in classical Hodgkin lymphoma. Sequencing used immunoSEQ multiplex PCR; TCRdb keeps in-frame clones, though not all of them. The sample shows 21,000 or so clones, approximately 69% of them seen only once. The sequences come from peripheral blood mononuclear cells (PBMCs), collected at baseline. The source is a human donor with classical Hodgkin lymphoma. Both conserved end residues are part of each CDR3. D genes are given only for firm matches. Clone sizes are given selectively: once, few, many, or a class where the clone is expanded.

d_gene | j_gene | abundance | v_gene | CDR3nt | CDR3aa
TRBD1 | TRBJ1-2 | - | TRBV19 | TGTGCCAGTAGTATCTCTACCTATGACAGGGGCTATGGCTACACCTTC | CASSISTYDRGYGYTF
- | TRBJ2-7 | once | TRBV28 | TGTGCCAGCAGTGCAGGACTTGCCGAGCAGTACTTC | CASSAGLAEQYF
- | TRBJ1-1 | medium-sized | TRBV29-1 | TGCAGCGTTCCAACAGAGGGAGACACTGAAGCTTTCTTT | CSVPTEGDTEAFF
- | TRBJ1-1 | few | TRBV14 | TGTGCCAGCAGCCAAGAACTTCAGGGGAGTGAAGCTTTCTTT | CASSQELQGSEAFF
- | TRBJ2-3 | - | TRBV19 | TGTGCCAGTAGTAGACTCGAAACCACAGATACGCAGTATTTT | CASSRLETTDTQYF
TRBD2 | TRBJ2-1 | - | TRBV10-3 | TGTGCCGTCGGGACTAGCGGGGGGAGCTCCTACAATGAGCAGTTCTTC | CAVGTSGGSSYNEQFF
TRBD2 | TRBJ2-5 | once | TRBV5-1 | TGCGCCAGCAGCCCCGGGGGGGAGACCCAGTACTTC | CASSPGGETQYF
TRBD2 | TRBJ2-3 | few | TRBV11-3 | TGTGCCAGCAGCTCCGGGACTAGCAGCACAGATACGCAGTATTTT | CASSSGTSSTDTQYF
- | TRBJ2-5 | - | TRBV6-5 | TGTGCCAGCGGCAACCTATCACCCTGGGAGACCCAGTACTTC | CASGNLSPWETQYF
- | TRBJ2-2 | - | TRBV19 | TGTGCCAGTACCCCGGGACTGAACACCGGGGAGCTGTTTTTT | CASTPGLNTGELFF
- | TRBJ2-1 | - | TRBV4-2 | TGTGCCAGCAGCCAAGATAGTCGCTACAATGAGCAGTTCTTC | CASSQDSRYNEQFF
- | TRBJ2-7 | few | TRBV27 | TGTGCCAGCACCAAGGGGGAGGGTTACGAGCAGTACTTC | CASTKGEGYEQYF
- | TRBJ1-3 | - | TRBV13 | TGTGCCAGCAGCCCCACGTTTGGGATCGACACCATATATTTT | CASSPTFGIDTIYF
TRBD2 | TRBJ2-1 | - | TRBV4-3 | TGCGCCAGCAGTTCCGCACTAGCGGGGATAGAGCAGTTCTTC | CASSSALAGIEQFF
- | TRBJ1-1 | - | TRBV27 | TGTGCCAGCAGACAAGGATTTGCGGCTTTCTTT | CASRQGFAAFF